One and the same sample provided the 10 T cell receptor beta chains below, sequenced in a study of CXCR3-negative and CXCR3-positive naive CD8 T cells. Study-wide points: CXCR3-expressing naive cells carried TRB CDR3s more hydrophobic than those of CXCR3-negative naive cells.

The TRB libraries of cDNA were built by UMI-labeled 5' RACE. TCRdb re-called the 5' RACE reads, yielding one record per CDR3 amino acid sequence without DNA. The record lists about 140,000 distinct CDR3 sequences, of which the ten most abundant hold roughly 0.39%. No antigen has been assigned to these receptors. The sample comprised naive CXCR3+ CD8+ T cells from blood. The subset: CD45RO-CCR7+CD27+CD95- naive CD8+ T cells expressing CXCR3 (TNR3+). These receptors were collected from a human donor in good health. Some clones in this sample may be carry-over from other donors' samples.

The CDR3 loop reads CSVEAESYEQYF. The chain recombines TRBV29-1 with TRBJ2-7. This CDR3 spans 12 amino acids. Germline CDR1 is SQVTM and CDR2 is ANQGSEA.

The V call is TRBV3-1, the J call TRBJ2-6; TCRdb indicates TRBD1, and absent DNA this call remains unverified. Germline CDR1 and CDR2: LGHDT and YNNKEL (reference sequence). This CDR3 spans 20 amino acids. CDR3 amino acids: CASSQGADTTVHSGANVLTF.

The chain links TRBV11-1 to TRBJ2-1. This CDR3 is built from 13 residues. Germline CDR1 reads SGHAT; CDR2 reads FQDESV (reference sequence). The CDR3 here is CASSLLWVNEQFF.

This chain uses TRBV19 with TRBJ2-1; checking the TCRdb D call of TRBD1 is not possible without DNA. CDR1 and CDR2 from the germline V gene are LNHDA and SQIVND (reference sequence). The CDR3 spans 13 residues. The CDR3 protein is CASSISTGNEQFF.

The chain links TRBV7-2 to TRBJ2-5; TCRdb outputs TRBD2, but without DNA this stays unchecked. The length of the CDR3 is 16 residues. The germline CDR1 and CDR2 sequences are SGHTA and FQGNSA. The CDR3 reads CASSSIRGSGEETQYF.

The chain is built from TRBV12-3 or TRBV12-4 and TRBJ2-4; TCRdb's D call, TRBD1, is unchecked because there is no DNA. The CDR3 sequence is 14 residues long. The CDR3 reads CASTPDWDKGIQYF.

V and J are TRBV7-2 and TRBJ2-5. Germline CDR1 reads SGHTA; CDR2 reads FQGNSA. There are 11 residues in the CDR3. The CDR3 protein is CASSWRETQYF.

V is TRBV7-9 and J is TRBJ2-1; TCRdb outputs TRBD1, but without DNA this stays unchecked. This CDR3 is 15 amino acids long. Germline V CDR1 and CDR2: SEHNR, FQNEAQ (reference sequence). The CDR3 is CASSPPGQGNDEQFF.

The CDR3 loop reads CASSKTMNSYEQYF. This chain connects TRBV19 to TRBJ2-7. This CDR3 region has 14 residues. Germline CDR1 and CDR2: LNHDA and SQIVND (reference sequence).

The chain recombines TRBV12-3 or TRBV12-4 with TRBJ2-3; TCRdb calls TRBD1, which cannot be checked without DNA. The CDR3 has 15 amino acids. The CDR3 loop is CASSYRGPVVDTQYF.